One sample yielded the 30 T cell receptor beta chains listed below, sequenced in a study of OX40 agonist ivuxolimab in advanced cancers. Libraries were built with the immunoSEQ multiplex PCR assay. The immuneACCESS repertoire file appears here via TCRdb, limited to in-frame rearrangements. These files lack a portion of the clones; in checked studies, under half of the deficit traces to unresolved V genes, and the cause of the others is not known. Within this sample are 35,000 to 45,000 clones, with approximately 90% of them counted one time only. The ten top clones hold 2.4% of the sample. Source: CD4+ or CD8+ T cells sorted from blood, taken in a trial of the OX40 agonist ivuxolimab. The receptors derive from an adult with an advanced solid tumor such as melanoma, head and neck, liver or kidney cancer.

The chain couples TRBV5-1 to TRBJ1-2, with 9 bases that match TRBD1. CDR3 length equals 14 residues. Germline lookup yields CDR1 SGHRS and CDR2 YFSETQ. J was trimmed by 3 bases and V by 0 bases; bases with no gene match: 0. CDR3 protein: CASSLGDRDYGYTF. CDR3 nucleotide sequence: TGCGCCAGCAGCTTGGGGGACAGGGACTATGGCTACACCTTC. Based on the CDR3 plus reference TRBV5-1 and TRBJ1-2, the full variable domain is KAGVTQTPRYLIKTRGQQVTLSCSPISGHRSVSWYQQTPGQGLQFLFEYFSETQRNKGNFPGRFSGRQFSNSRSEMNVSTLELGDSALYLCASSLGDRDYGYTFGSGTRLTVV.

CDR3 sequence (DNA): TGTGCCAGCAGACAGGCGGGGGGATCCTACGAGCAGTACTTC. Protein: CASRQAGGSYEQYF. The chain has TRBV6-5 and TRBJ2-7; TRBD2 agrees at 8 bases. V shed 6 bases, J shed 1 base, and the junction held 5 bases outside the gene matches. CDR1 is MNHEY and CDR2 is SVGAGI in the germline V gene. This CDR3 contains 14 residues.

This chain connects TRBV18 to TRBJ2-5; perhaps TRBD2 as D (5 bases). Deletions cut 2 bases from V and 4 bases from J, with 14 bases between. The CDR3 is made up of 15 amino acids. Germline V gene sequence: CDR1 KGHSH, CDR2 LQKENI. CDR3 loop: CASSPEGTIRETQYF. The CDR3 nucleotides are TGTGCCAGCTCACCAGAGGGTACGATCCGAGAGACCCAGTACTTC. Based on the CDR3 plus reference TRBV18 and TRBJ2-5, the full variable domain is NAGVMQNPRHLVRRRGQEARLRCSPMKGHSHVYWYRQLPEEGLKFMVYLQKENIIDESGMPKERFSAEFPKEGPSILRIQQVVRGDSAAYFCASSPEGTIRETQYFGPGTRLLVL.

This chain joins TRBV28 and TRBJ1-1, with D unclear. The CDR3 length is 15 residues. The V gene's germline CDR1 is MDHEN and CDR2 SYDVKM. Trimming removed 3 bases from V and 5 bases from J, with 16 bases in between. CDR3 DNA: TGTGCCAGCAGTTTCCCCGGGGTTCCGAGGACTGAAGCTTTCTTT. Its protein is CASSFPGVPRTEAFF.

The chain carries TRBV5-1 and TRBJ1-2, with 12 bases that match TRBD1. Germline loops: CDR1 SGHRS, CDR2 YFSETQ. CDR3 length: 15 amino acids. Germline trimming cut 5 bases from V and 3 bases from J; bases unmatched to any gene: 5. CDR3 region: CASRPGTGGDYGYTF. DNA for the CDR3: TGCGCCAGCAGACCCGGGACAGGGGGCGACTATGGCTACACCTTC.

CDR3 amino acids: CASSFLLWGNTEAFF. The CDR3 DNA is TGTGCCAGCAGCTTCTTACTATGGGGAAACACTGAAGCTTTCTTT. The chain links TRBV11-2 to TRBJ1-1; no clear D gene. The germline V gene encodes CDR1 SGHAT and CDR2 FQNNGV. The V end lost 3 bases, the J end lost 2 bases, and 13 bases lay between the germline ends. CDR3 size: 15 residues.

Concerning this clone: Other DNA sequences in this specimen translate into the identical CDR3. This sequence joins TRBV6-5 and TRBJ2-7; D unresolved. V lost 3 bases, J lost 1 base, and 10 bases lay in between. Germline loops: CDR1 MNHEY, CDR2 SVGAGI. CDR3 length: 14 residues. The CDR3 DNA is TGTGCCAGCAGTTATTCTGCAGGTTCCTACGAGCAGTACTTC. Amino acids: CASSYSAGSYEQYF.

In its sample, this clone was seen once. This chain uses TRBV18 with TRBJ1-3, with TRBD1 matching 10 bases. Germline lookup yields CDR1 KGHSH and CDR2 LQKENI. The V and J ends lost 6 bases and 2 bases, in that order; junction bases with no gene match: 7. This CDR3 has 16 residues. CDR3 region: CASSGLGTGAGNTIYF. The CDR3 nucleotides are TGTGCCAGCTCCGGCCTCGGGACAGGGGCTGGAAACACCATATATTTT. The full variable domain, in which reference TRBV18 and TRBJ1-3 provide the parts outside the CDR3, is NAGVMQNPRHLVRRRGQEARLRCSPMKGHSHVYWYRQLPEEGLKFMVYLQKENIIDESGMPKERFSAEFPKEGPSILRIQQVVRGDSAAYFCASSGLGTGAGNTIYFGEGSWLTVV.

CDR3 residues: CASSRRKTNTGELFF. DNA for the CDR3: TGTGCCAGTAGTAGGCGGAAGACGAACACCGGGGAGCTGTTTTTT. The genes are TRBV19 and TRBJ2-2; the D is unclear. V lost 4 bases and J lost 0, with 9 bases in between. Germline loops: CDR1 LNHDA, CDR2 SQIVND (reference sequence). This CDR3 has 15 residues.

Only a few counts were recorded for this clone. The chain employs TRBV6-1 and TRBJ1-3; D uncertain. The V end was cut by 7 bases, the J end by 7 bases, with 14 bases between. Germline V CDR1 and CDR2: MNHNS, SASEGT. This CDR3 comprises 13 residues. CDR3 in amino acids: CASTSASANTIYF. DNA for the CDR3: TGTGCCAGCACCTCTGCATCCGCTAACACCATATATTTT.

V gene TRBV25-1 combines with J gene TRBJ2-2, with D possibly being TRBD1 or TRBD2 (6 bases each). Trimming took off 6 bases at V and 1 base at J, with 9 bases between the two ends. The germline V gene has CDR1 MGHDK and CDR2 SYGVNS. CDR3 size: 14 residues. The CDR3 nucleotides are TGTGCCAGCAGGGGGGGCCAGAACACCGGGGAGCTGTTTTTT. This sequence encodes CASRGGQNTGELFF.

The chain uses TRBV6-5 and TRBJ2-3; a weak D match, TRBD1 (5 bases). The CDR3 is made up of 13 amino acids. Per germline, CDR1 MNHEY and CDR2 SVGAGI. The V end was cut by 2 bases, the J end by 4 bases, with 7 bases between. CDR3 region: CASSYVGPDTQYF. The CDR3 DNA reads TGTGCCAGCAGTTACGTGGGGCCAGATACGCAGTATTTT.

The gene calls are TRBV11-3 and TRBJ2-7; 9 nucleotides line up with TRBD2. CDR1 and CDR2 (germline): SGHNT, YENEEA. The CDR3 has 15 residues. Germline trimming cut 4 bases from V and 3 bases from J; bases unmatched to any gene: 7. The CDR3 region has the DNA TGTGCCAGCAGCTACCAGCGGGGGGCGTACTACGAGCAGTACTTC. This encodes CASSYQRGAYYEQYF.

V is TRBV27 and J is TRBJ1-6; TRBD1 is a possible D gene (5 bases). V was trimmed by 2 bases and J by 10 bases, leaving 15 bases between them. In germline, CDR1 is MNHEY, CDR2 SMNVEV (reference sequence). The CDR3 runs to 15 residues. For the CDR3, the DNA is TGTGCCAGCAGTTTAGGGATTTCCCGGGGCTCACCCCTCCACTTT. It is translated as CASSLGISRGSPLHF.

The table lists this clone with a few counts. This chain uses TRBV10-1 with TRBJ2-7; unclear D gene. V dropped 0 bases and J dropped 6 bases, with 12 bases sitting between them. The germline gives CDR1 WNHNN, CDR2 SYGVQD (reference sequence). CDR3 length: 14 amino acids. The CDR3 coding sequence is TGCGCCAGCAGTGAGTCCCTGGCAGTCGGCGAGCAGTACTTC. As protein: CASSESLAVGEQYF.

The rearrangement joins TRBV9 to TRBJ2-3; 8 bases map to TRBD2. The V gene end was trimmed by 2 bases and the J gene end by 5 bases; junction bases not matched to a gene: 7. The CDR3 length is 15 residues. Germline V gene data show CDR1 as SGDLS and CDR2 as YYNGEE. Here the CDR3 reads CASSVTGTRVDTQYF. Written as DNA, the CDR3 is TGTGCCAGCAGCGTTACCGGGACTAGGGTAGATACGCAGTATTTT.

V gene TRBV6-5 combines with J gene TRBJ2-5; 8 bases align to TRBD1. The J segment lost 1 base and the V segment lost 0 bases, leaving 4 bases of the junction unmatched. The CDR3 length is 16 residues. Germline values: CDR1 MNHEY, CDR2 SVGAGI. Here the CDR3 reads CASSYSLTGVQETQYF. The CDR3 region has the DNA TGTGCCAGCAGTTACTCGTTGACAGGGGTCCAAGAGACCCAGTACTTC.

The chain links TRBV29-1 to TRBJ2-1; 9 bases map to TRBD1. CDR3 length: 14 residues. Per germline, CDR1 SQVTM and CDR2 ANQGSEA. V was clipped by 7 bases and J by 7 bases; unmatched bases: 11. The CDR3 DNA reads as TGCAGCGCCGCCGACAGGGGGGAGCAGAATGAGCAGTTCTTC. Residues: CSAADRGEQNEQFF.

The V gene is TRBV7-8, the J gene TRBJ1-1, with D tentatively TRBD1 (5 bases). This CDR3 has 14 amino acids. The germline V gene encodes CDR1 SGHVS and CDR2 FQNEAQ. With 6 bases removed from V and 4 bases from J, the gap between germline ends came to 15 bases. CDR3 loop: CASRLGQGVTEAFF. The CDR3 DNA is TGTGCCAGCAGGCTAGGGCAGGGTGTCACTGAAGCTTTCTTT.

The CDR3 sequence is CASSPWDRVNEQFF. CDR3 coding DNA: TGTGCCAGCAGCCCCTGGGACAGGGTCAATGAGCAGTTCTTC. V is TRBV13 and J is TRBJ2-1; TRBD1 matches at 9 bases. J lost 6 bases, V lost 5 bases, and 5 bases had no gene match. CDR3 length equals 14 residues. Germline lookup yields CDR1 PRHDT and CDR2 FYEKMQ (reference sequence).

The rearrangement links TRBV6-1 to TRBJ2-5; D ambiguous. From germline, CDR1 is MNHNS and CDR2 SASEGT. This CDR3 region has 13 residues. V lost 4 bases and J 5 bases, leaving 11 bases between the germline ends. Written as DNA, the CDR3 is TGTGCCAGCAGTGTGGTGGGTATTGAGACCCAGTACTTC. It specifies CASSVVGIETQYF.

V usage is TRBV11-2 and J usage is TRBJ1-5, with D maybe TRBD1 (5 bases). Germline-derived CDR1 and CDR2 are SGHAT and FQNNGV. The V end was cut by 1 base, the J end by 1 base, with 8 bases between. CDR3 length: 15 residues. The CDR3 DNA sequence: TGTGCCAGCAGCTTAGCGGGGCAGAGCAATCAGCCCCAGCATTTT. This gives the protein CASSLAGQSNQPQHF.

A single count supports this clone. The genes are TRBV5-1 and TRBJ1-5, with D unresolved. Germline V gives CDR1 SGHRS, CDR2 YFSETQ. Trimming took 2 bases from V and 1 from J, leaving 10 bases between them. CDR3 size: 15 residues. The CDR3, as DNA: TGCGCCAGCAGCTTAATGTCGGGGAGCAATCAGCCCCAGCATTTT. It translates to CASSLMSGSNQPQHF.

This clone was detected only a few times. This sequence joins TRBV29-1 and TRBJ2-7; 9 bases align to TRBD1. The CDR3 consists of 14 residues. J was trimmed by 2 bases and V by 4 bases; bases with no gene match: 6. The germline gives CDR1 SQVTM, CDR2 ANQGSEA. CDR3 loop: CSVGGGQGTYEQYF. CDR3 nucleotide sequence: TGCAGCGTTGGAGGGGGACAGGGCACCTACGAGCAGTACTTC.

This chain joins TRBV4-1 and TRBJ1-3, with a weak D call TRBD1 (6 bases). The CDR3 consists of 14 residues. Germline V CDR1 and CDR2: MGHRA, YSYEKL. The V end lost 7 bases, the J end lost 8 bases, and 18 bases lay between the germline ends. The CDR3 DNA reads TGCGCCAGCACCCCCACGAGGACAGCAGACACCATATATTTT. Translation: CASTPTRTADTIYF.

This chain uses TRBV5-1 with TRBJ2-7; unclear D gene. Germline loops: CDR1 SGHRS, CDR2 YFSETQ. Trimming took off 0 bases at V and 3 bases at J, with 7 bases between the two ends. There are 13 residues in the CDR3. In nucleotides, the CDR3 is TGCGCCAGCAGCTTGGAAGGGAACTACGAGCAGTACTTC. As protein: CASSLEGNYEQYF.

V and J are TRBV21-1 and TRBJ2-7; the table's TRBD2 call for D was not verified on the DNA. TRBV21-1 is a documented pseudogene. The CDR3 covers 15 residues. CDR3 sequence: CASSRTSADSYEQYF. The DNA for the CDR3 is TGTGCCAGCTCCAGGACTAGCGCAGACTCCTACGAGCAGTACTTC.

J is TRBJ1-1 and V is TRBV7-8; D not certain. This CDR3 contains 13 residues. Germline V gene sequence: CDR1 SGHVS, CDR2 FQNEAQ. V dropped 5 bases and J dropped 5 bases, with 12 bases sitting between them. The CDR3 region is CASSPRERTEAFF. The CDR3 bases are TGTGCCAGCAGCCCCCGGGAGAGGACTGAAGCTTTCTTT.

The CDR3 bases are TGTGCCAGTAGTATAGACAGGAACGAAAAACTGTTTTTT. Encoded protein: CASSIDRNEKLFF. V gene TRBV19 combines with J gene TRBJ1-4, with D hard to call. V lost 0 bases, J lost 8 bases, and 7 bases lay in between. The CDR3 is 13 amino acids. CDR1 is LNHDA and CDR2 is SQIVND in the germline V gene (reference sequence).

The rearrangement links TRBV19 to TRBJ1-2, with 8 bases lining up with TRBD1. This CDR3 spans 12 amino acids. The trim removed 7 bases at V and 11 bases at J, leaving 9 bases unmatched. Germline-derived CDR1 and CDR2 are LNHDA and SQIVND (reference sequence). In DNA, the CDR3 is TGTGCCAGTACCCCGGACAGGGAGCGATACACCTTC. Protein product: CASTPDRERYTF.